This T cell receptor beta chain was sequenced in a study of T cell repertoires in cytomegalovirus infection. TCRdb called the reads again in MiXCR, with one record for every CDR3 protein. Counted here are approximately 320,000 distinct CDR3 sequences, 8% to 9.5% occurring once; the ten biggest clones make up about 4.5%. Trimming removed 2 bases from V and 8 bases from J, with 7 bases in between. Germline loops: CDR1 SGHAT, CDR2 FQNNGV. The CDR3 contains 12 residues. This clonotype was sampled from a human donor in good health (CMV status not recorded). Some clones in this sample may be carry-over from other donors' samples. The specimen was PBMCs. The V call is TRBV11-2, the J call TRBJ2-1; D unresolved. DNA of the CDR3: TGTGCCAGCAGCTTATTTGGGGATGAGCAGTTCTTC. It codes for CASSLFGDEQFF.